This T cell receptor (beta chain) is from a study of memory B cells and T cells in multiple sclerosis. Study conclusions and caveats: Shared clonotype counts depended on differing compartment clone-set sizes and were normalized.

Worth noting for this clone: Its antigen is not known.

After stimulus-free culture, autoproliferating CFSE-dim and non-proliferating CFSE-high T cells were sequenced separately. Pooled replicate wells came from 50 million to 60 million CFSE-labeled PBMCs cultured around seven days without stimulus. CFSE at 0.45 to 0.55 uM labeled the PBMCs, which were then cultured unstimulated. Clones were read by immunoSEQ multiplex PCR, and TCRdb kept only the in-frame ones, dropping some. Found here are approximately 12,000 clones, roughly four fifths of them singletons; the top ten hold less than 3%. What was sequenced was PBMCs from blood kept in culture. The source is a human donor with multiple sclerosis.

The chain's CDR3 is CATQRVQPQHF. CDR3 bases: TGTGCCACCCAGCGGGTTCAGCCCCAGCATTTT. The chain couples TRBV2 to TRBJ1-5; no reliable D call. This CDR3 is 11 amino acids long. V was clipped by 10 bases and J by 6 bases, with 10 bases between them. Looked up from germline, CDR1 is SNHLY and CDR2 is FYNNEI.